This T cell receptor beta chain was recovered during a study of neurological immune-mediated disorders. In TCRdb, the 5' RACE reads were re-called with MiXCR into one record per CDR3 protein. The profile shows approximately 46,000 distinct CDR3 sequences, about 9.3% of them singletons. This clonotype came up a few times. This may be a read error, as it is one base from a much larger clone. The CDR3 is made up of 13 amino acids. CDR1 and CDR2 from the germline V gene are SGHRS and YFSETQ. V gave up 2 bases and J gave up 7 bases, with 11 bases separating them. The source of this sequence is a man aged 65 to 85 with HTLV-1-associated myelopathy (HAM/TSP). The rearrangement uses TRBV5-1 and TRBJ2-3, with D possibly TRBD1 on 5 matching bases. The specimen was PBMCs. The CDR3 bases are TGCGCCAGCAGCTTAGACAGTACATATACGCAGTATTTT. Its protein is CASSLDSTYTQYF.